This TCR beta chain came from a study of blood T cells in healthy people across ages. Trimming pared 0 bases from V and 5 bases from J, leaving 13 bases between. Germline V gene lookup returns CDR1 LGHNA and CDR2 YNFKEQ. The CDR3 covers 15 residues. With a J-beta primer mix and a sample-barcoded 5' primer, a second PCR ran 7 to 11 cycles. From the 5' RACE reads, TCRdb called clonotypes with MiXCR, one entry per CDR3 protein. Altogether 650,000 to 1,000,000 distinct CDR3 sequences are present, roughly 35% being singletons, with the ten largest covering 13%. Each individual donor underwent a draw of approximately 9.6 milliliters of peripheral blood.

This clonotype originated in a man in his late teens or twenties in good health. Sequencing was done on a sample of blood. The rearrangement joins TRBV4-2 to TRBJ2-5; D is uncertain. The CDR3 DNA follows: TGTGCCAGCAGCCAAGAGGGGAATCTCGCGGAGACCCAGTACTTC. Translating gives CASSQEGNLAETQYF.